This note documents a single T cell receptor beta chain sequence. Its antigen is not yet known. No much larger clone is present one base from it, and per-base qualities are unavailable. The sample comes from a study of CD8 T cells in Susac syndrome (dated 2019 in TCRdb). Background on the whole study: The study used repertoire sequencing to test whether antigen drove CD8+ T cell activation and differentiation in Susac syndrome. Clonality of the CD8+ T cell repertoire was compared between about a dozen healthy donors, some 14 Susac syndrome patients and 15 or so multiple sclerosis patients.

RNA was extracted using the RNeasy kit, and about 0.5 to 1 ug of the RNA was reverse transcribed with random hexamers. The immunoSEQ multiplex PCR assay, covering 54 Vbeta and 13 Jbeta segments, was used to amplify TCR beta CDR3 regions. Bias from PCR amplification was corrected by using a synthetic template baseline for primer optimization and for computational correction. Processing in the source paper ran as follows. Reads were annotated to V, D and J genes per IMGT and analyzed with immunoSEQ Analyzer, keeping only productive sequences. Clonality was calculated as one minus the Shannon entropy normalized by log2 of the number of productive unique sequences. For each patient and control, public and private clones were evaluated within the 100 most prevalent clones. A clone was defined as Susac-specific if it was absent from the healthy and MS cohorts, from around 960 published viral clones and from other ImmuneACCESS disease sequences. The public reads were reanalyzed by TCRdb: fastp trimming at Q25, MiXCR alignment, in-frame beta chains only. Merged by CDR3 protein, the rows form single entries marked with the most common genes and DNA. None of the V and J calls come from the authors' own analysis; TCRdb made them. For this sample there are around 130,000 distinct CDR3 sequences; roughly 80% appear just once. The ten largest clones add up to 0.5% to 0.65% of the sample.

Peripheral blood CD8+ and CD4+ T cells from healthy donors, Susac syndrome patients and multiple sclerosis patients were profiled using high-throughput TCR beta sequencing. The multiple sclerosis controls were treatment-naive patients who had stable or active relapsing-remitting disease and met the revised McDonald criteria. CD8+ TEMRA cells were enriched by FACS, while bulk CD8+ and CD4+ T cells were purified by magnetic negative isolation. Blood was collected in EDTA tubes and processed within 24 hours, with PBMCs isolated through density gradient centrifugation. PBMCs intended for TCR sequencing were cryopreserved in liquid nitrogen and were subsequently thawed in a 37 degrees C water bath. Purity of sorted or isolated CD4+, CD8+ and CD8+ TEMRA cells was at least 90%. From cysteine to phenylalanine, the CDR3 is 20 amino acids long. Only the CDR3 part of the read is kept: 60 bases, read in frame from the first base. As encoded in the germline V gene, CDR1 is ENHRY while CDR2 is SYGVKD. V loses 2 bases of germline sequence and J loses 1 base, and the interval between the two ends is 24 bases.

Broader findings and caveats from the paper: The TCR sequencing and HLA analysis was acknowledged to have included a relatively small number of individuals.

This chain is built from TRBV10-3 and TRBJ2-1; TRBD1 is possibly the D segment (6 matching bases). Sequenced: CD8+ T cells from PBMCs. The TCR comes from a human donor with multiple sclerosis. The DNA sequence is given as TGTGCCATCAGTGAGCCAACCACAGGGATGGTGGTATGGTCCTACAATGAGCAGTTCTTC. This is translated as CAISEPTTGMVVWSYNEQFF.